What follows are 18 T cell receptor beta chains derived from one specimen sequenced in a study of T cells after posttransplantation cyclophosphamide. The naive gate required viable CD3+CD4+ or CD3+CD8+ cells with CCR7+CD45RA+CD45RO-CD95-CD27+CD28+ phenotype. Assay: immunoSEQ multiplex PCR; the TCRdb copy retains only in-frame clones and omits some. The sample yields tens of thousands of clones, around 97% seen once. Source material: naive CD4+ T cells sorted from PBMCs. The receptors originated from a man over 45 in good health, CMV-negative, and a related stem cell transplant donor.

The chain links TRBV16 to TRBJ2-5, with a weak D call TRBD1 (5 bases). The CDR3 contains 14 residues. Germline V lookup: CDR1 KGHSY, CDR2 FQNENV. Deletions cut 2 bases from V and 4 bases from J, with 11 bases between. This CDR3 is CASSQTGLGETQYF. CDR3 nucleotide sequence: TGTGCCAGCAGCCAAACAGGCCTGGGAGAGACCCAGTACTTC.

The gene calls are TRBV27 and TRBJ1-4; no firm D call. V lost 2 bases and J lost 7, with 8 bases in between. The CDR3 has 13 residues. The germline CDR1 and CDR2 sequences are MNHEY and SMNVEV (reference sequence). CDR3 residues: CASSLQDREKLFF. DNA of the CDR3: TGTGCCAGCAGTTTACAGGATCGTGAAAAACTGTTTTTT.

V usage is TRBV7-6 and J usage is TRBJ2-2; TRBD1 might be the D (5 bases). The V gene's germline CDR1 is SGHVS and CDR2 FNYEAQ. The CDR3 runs to 13 residues. V lost 6 bases to trimming and J lost 1 base, with 6 bases between them. The CDR3 sequence is CASRRGNTGELFF. For the CDR3, the DNA is TGTGCCAGCAGAAGGGGGAACACCGGGGAGCTGTTTTTT.

The V and J genes are TRBV5-4 and TRBJ1-2; 7 bases match TRBD1. Germline values: CDR1 SGHNT, CDR2 YYREEE (reference sequence). The CDR3 is 13 amino acids. Trimming took 1 base from V and 8 from J; bases not matched to a gene: 5. CDR3 region: CASSLRTGGGYTF. The CDR3 DNA reads as TGTGCCAGCAGCTTGCGGACAGGCGGGGGCTACACCTTC.

The chain is built from TRBV28 and TRBJ1-2, with 9 bases identical to TRBD1. The CDR3 loop spans 15 amino acids. Per germline, CDR1 MDHEN and CDR2 SYDVKM. J lost 8 bases, V lost 2 bases, and 9 bases had no gene match. CDR3 residues: CASSLIGQGSWGYTF. CDR3 DNA: TGTGCCAGCAGTTTAATAGGACAGGGGAGTTGGGGCTACACCTTC.

This clone turned up a few times. The chain couples TRBV2 to TRBJ1-4; D is possibly TRBD1 (5 bases). Trimming shortened V by 8 bases and J by 7 bases, and 14 bases separated the two germline ends. Germline CDR1 is SNHLY and CDR2 is FYNNEI. The CDR3 totals 13 residues. The DNA for the CDR3 is TGTGCCAGCCACCGGGACTCTCGTGAAAAACTGTTTTTT. It encodes CASHRDSREKLFF. Full variable domain (outside the CDR3, taken from reference TRBV2 and TRBJ1-4): EPEVTQTPSHQVTQMGQEVILRCVPISNHLYFYWYRQILGQKVEFLVSFYNNEISEKSEIFDDQFSVERPDGSNFTLKIRSTKLEDSAMYFCASHRDSREKLFFGSGTQLSVL.

The chain links TRBV5-1 to TRBJ2-1; 10 bases match TRBD2. Looked up from germline, CDR1 is SGHRS and CDR2 is YFSETQ. Losses at the gene ends were 0 bases for V and 4 bases for J; bases not matched to a gene: 1. The CDR3 has 15 residues. CDR3 nucleotide sequence: TGCGCCAGCAGCTTGGGGACTAGCGGATACAATGAGCAGTTCTTC. Protein sequence: CASSLGTSGYNEQFF.

The chain joins TRBV27 to TRBJ2-1; D uncertain. Germline loops: CDR1 MNHEY, CDR2 SMNVEV (reference sequence). The V end lost 2 bases, the J end lost 5 bases, and 13 bases lay between the germline ends. The CDR3 is 15 amino acids. Here the CDR3 reads CASSLRSNYHNEQFF. CDR3 bases: TGTGCCAGCAGTTTACGGTCTAATTACCACAATGAGCAGTTCTTC.

The sample holds one count of this clone. The CDR3 region is CASSLGTGGGYTF. The DNA of the CDR3 is TGTGCCAGCAGCTTAGGGACAGGGGGTGGCTACACCTTC. This chain links TRBV7-6 with TRBJ1-2, with TRBD1 identical over 10 bases. J was trimmed by 7 bases and V by 1 base; bases with no gene match: 0. The CDR3 extends over 13 amino acids. CDR1 and CDR2 (germline): SGHVS, FNYEAQ.

This clone appeared once. The chain recombines TRBV10-3 with TRBJ2-7; D possibly corresponds to TRBD2 (6 bases). Trimming left V 5 bases short and J 5 bases short, with 22 bases between. CDR1 is ENHRY, CDR2 SYGVKD, per germline. The CDR3 totals 16 residues. The CDR3 loop is CAISPLAEGMSHEQYF. The CDR3 nucleotides read TGTGCCATCAGTCCCCTCGCGGAGGGGATGAGCCACGAGCAGTACTTC.

This clone was counted only a few times. This chain uses TRBV19 with TRBJ2-3, with D perhaps matching TRBD2 (6 bases). Germline-derived CDR1 and CDR2 are LNHDA and SQIVND (reference sequence). The CDR3 spans 15 residues. Deletions cut 6 bases from V and 3 bases from J, with 16 bases between. The CDR3 loop is CASRSGTLITDTQYF. Here the CDR3 DNA reads TGTGCCAGTAGATCCGGGACTCTGATTACAGATACGCAGTATTTT.

The rearrangement uses TRBV6-5 and TRBJ1-2; 9 bases map to TRBD1. The CDR3 has 14 residues. The V and J ends lost 2 bases and 8 bases, in that order; junction bases with no gene match: 6. Germline values: CDR1 MNHEY, CDR2 SVGAGI. The CDR3 protein is CASSYIQGAPGYTF. For the CDR3, the DNA is TGTGCCAGCAGTTACATACAGGGGGCCCCCGGCTACACCTTC.

This clone was observed a single time. The genes are TRBV7-9 and TRBJ2-1, with 14 bases aligning to TRBD2. The CDR3 covers 15 residues. The J segment lost 9 bases and the V segment lost 5 bases, leaving 6 bases of the junction unmatched. CDR1 and CDR2 (germline): SEHNR, FQNEAQ (reference sequence). The CDR3 is CASSQGLAGVGEQFF. CDR3 nucleotide sequence: TGTGCCAGCAGCCAGGGACTAGCGGGAGTCGGTGAGCAGTTCTTC.

The rearrangement links TRBV5-1 to TRBJ1-1; D might be TRBD1 (5 bases). This CDR3 contains 15 residues. CDR1 and CDR2 (germline): SGHRS, YFSETQ. V shed 4 bases and J shed 1 base, with 14 bases lying between them. CDR3 sequence (DNA): TGCGCCAGCAGCAGCCAAGGGGCCTCGAACACTGAAGCTTTCTTT. Residues: CASSSQGASNTEAFF.

The J gene is TRBJ1-4, the V gene TRBV11-2; D is perhaps TRBD1 (6 bases). The CDR3 loop spans 15 amino acids. The V end was cut by 5 bases, the J end by 8 bases, with 18 bases between. In germline, CDR1 is SGHAT, CDR2 FQNNGV. The CDR3 bases are TGTGCCAGCAGCCAGTCCGGGGGGCTAGGAGAAAAACTGTTTTTT. This sequence encodes CASSQSGGLGEKLFF.

This chain connects TRBV27 to TRBJ2-7, with 7 nucleotides matching TRBD1. With 5 bases clipped from V and 4 bases from J, the junction kept 8 bases outside the gene matches. CDR1 is MNHEY, CDR2 SMNVEV, per germline (reference sequence). This CDR3 spans 14 amino acids. CDR3 region: CASSQPVQGYEQYF. CDR3 DNA: TGTGCCAGCAGTCAACCGGTACAGGGGTACGAGCAGTACTTC.

CDR3 bases: TGCGCCAGCAGCTTGGGGGCGACAAAAGAGACCCAGTACTTC. Translating gives CASSLGATKETQYF. The chain carries TRBV5-1 and TRBJ2-5; D is unresolved. The germline V gene has CDR1 SGHRS and CDR2 YFSETQ. V shed 0 bases and J shed 3 bases, with 9 bases lying between them. This CDR3 has 14 residues.

V is TRBV6-6 and J is TRBJ1-1, with TRBD1 identical over 7 bases. V shed 8 bases, J shed 6 bases, and the junction held 12 bases outside the gene matches. Looked up from germline, CDR1 is MNHNY and CDR2 is SVGAGI (reference sequence). The CDR3 covers 14 residues. The CDR3: CASHKADREAEAFF. The CDR3 coding sequence is TGTGCCAGCCACAAAGCCGACAGGGAAGCTGAAGCTTTCTTT.